The clone carrying this T cell receptor beta chain was found a few times. Its target is not known. This CDR3 is built from 14 residues. Looked up from germline, CDR1 is MGHRA and CDR2 is YSYEKL. V lost 2 bases, J lost 5 bases, and 12 bases lay in between. From the 5' RACE reads, TCRdb called clonotypes with MiXCR, one entry per CDR3 protein. Here the sample spans more than 85,000 distinct CDR3 sequences, around 10% being singletons. The data originate from a study of T-cell memory formation after mild COVID-19. Study conclusions and caveats: Later expanders leaned CD4+, whereas day 15 to 85 contracting clones were balanced CD4/CD8. Researchers found some responding clones in pre-infection memory, a sign that cross-reactive memory joined. Chiefly within CM and EM were the contracting CD4+ clones; CD8+ ones were within EMRA.

The receptor was derived from a man between 18 and 29 years old who had mild COVID-19 (a few samples of this study predate the infection). Cell type and time point are not known. This sequence joins TRBV4-1 and TRBJ2-5, with a weak D call TRBD1 (6 bases). Input material: PBMCs or a T cell subset sorted from them (not recorded which). CDR3 residues: CASSQRDIGETQYF. The CDR3 nucleotides are TGCGCCAGCAGCCAACGGGACATTGGGGAGACCCAGTACTTC.